This TCR beta chain derives from a study of blood T cell repertoires in COVID-19. The protocol was immunoSEQ multiplex PCR, while the TCRdb copy is restricted to in-frame clones and leaves out a portion. The sample lists some 250,000 clones; around nine tenths were seen once. The germline V gene has CDR1 SEHNR and CDR2 FQNEAQ (reference sequence). Trimming at V came to 4 bases and at J to 4 bases, leaving 4 bases not matched to a gene. CDR3 length equals 15 residues. This clonotype originated in a woman between 25 and 40 years old with acute COVID-19. Sample: PBMCs or T cells enriched from blood (not recorded which). V is TRBV7-9 and J is TRBJ2-3, with TRBD2 matching over 11 bases. In DNA form, the CDR3 reads TGTGCCAGCAGCTGGATAGCGGGGGGGTCAGATACGCAGTATTTT. The encoded protein is CASSWIAGGSDTQYF.